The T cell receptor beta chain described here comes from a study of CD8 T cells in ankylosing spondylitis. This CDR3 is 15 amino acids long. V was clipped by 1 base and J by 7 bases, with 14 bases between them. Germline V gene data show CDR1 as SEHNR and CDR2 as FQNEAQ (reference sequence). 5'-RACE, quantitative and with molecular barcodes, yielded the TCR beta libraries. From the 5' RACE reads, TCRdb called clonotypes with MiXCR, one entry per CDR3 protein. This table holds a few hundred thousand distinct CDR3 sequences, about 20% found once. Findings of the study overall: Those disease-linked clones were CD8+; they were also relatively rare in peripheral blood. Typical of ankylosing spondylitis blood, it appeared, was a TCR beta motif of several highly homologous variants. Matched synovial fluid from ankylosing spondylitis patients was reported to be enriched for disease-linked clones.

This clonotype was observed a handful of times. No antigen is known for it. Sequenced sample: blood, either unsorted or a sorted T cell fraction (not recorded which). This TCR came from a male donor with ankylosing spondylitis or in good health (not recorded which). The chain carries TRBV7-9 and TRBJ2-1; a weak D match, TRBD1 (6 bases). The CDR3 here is CASSLGDVRGNEQFF. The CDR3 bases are TGTGCCAGCAGCTTAGGCGACGTGAGGGGGAATGAGCAGTTCTTC.